A single T cell receptor (beta chain) is shown here with its context. The sample originates from a study of blood T cell repertoires in COVID-19. Study information: The origin of the acute and convalescent COVID-19 samples was the United States, Italy and Spain. Sources were T cells, B-cell-depleted T cells, or PBMCs; the material itself was cDNA or gDNA.

Per the original data handling: Amplification from reference gene primers served as the basis for estimated nucleated cell counts. Sequenced by immunoSEQ multiplex PCR; TCRdb stores in-frame clones only, minus some. The V and J calls and the clone size are those of that table, but D and trimming were determined from the DNA. The sample consists of some 180,000 clones, approximately 87% of them appearing once. The CDR3 has 14 residues. CDR1 LNHDA and CDR2 SQIVND come from the germline V gene (reference sequence). V gave up 2 bases and J gave up 8 bases; unmatched junction bases: 4. This TCR came from a man between 65 and 85 years old with active or convalescent COVID-19. Sequenced input: peripheral blood. V usage is TRBV19 and J usage is TRBJ2-1; 9 nucleotides align to TRBD1. The DNA for the CDR3 is TGTGCCAGTAGTATAAGGGGACAGGGCTATGAGCAGTTCTTC. It is translated as CASSIRGQGYEQFF. Full variable domain (remainder filled in from reference TRBV19 and TRBJ2-1): DGGITQSPKYLFRKEGQNVTLSCEQNLNHDAMYWYRQDPGQGLRLIYYSQIVNDFQKGDIAEGYSVSREKKESFPLTVTSAQKNPTAFYLCASSIRGQGYEQFFGPGTRLTVL.